The 20 T cell receptor beta chains reported below all come from one sample, sequenced in a study of blood T cell repertoires in COVID-19. The table came from immunoSEQ multiplex PCR; TCRdb's copy has only in-frame clones and leaves some out. The data contain some 300,000 clones, roughly 90% of them seen just once; the ten biggest clones take up roughly 2.3%. Sequencing was performed on peripheral blood. The source of these receptors is a man aged 18 to 30 with active or convalescent COVID-19.

The chain joins TRBV6-2 or TRBV6-3 to TRBJ1-2, with TRBD1 as a possible D gene (5 bases). Between the trimmed V and J ends, which lost 5 bases and 4 bases, there was a span of 17 bases. Germline CDR1 MNHEY, CDR2 SVGEGT. The CDR3 spans 15 residues. The CDR3 sequence is CASSPSGGRIYGYTF. DNA for the CDR3: TGTGCCAGCAGTCCCTCGGGGGGAAGAATCTATGGCTACACCTTC.

The chain uses TRBV28 and TRBJ2-3; 9 nucleotides line up with TRBD2. The J segment lost 5 bases and the V segment lost 8 bases, leaving 8 bases of the junction unmatched. The germline V gene encodes CDR1 MDHEN and CDR2 SYDVKM. The CDR3 runs to 14 residues. CDR3 region: CASGIAGAGDTQYF. CDR3 nucleotide sequence: TGTGCCAGCGGAATAGCGGGAGCGGGAGATACGCAGTATTTT.

This chain links TRBV11-3 with TRBJ2-1; the D is unclear. The CDR3 contains 16 residues. The germline V gene has CDR1 SGHNT and CDR2 YENEEA. V was clipped by 6 bases and J by 9 bases, with 24 bases between them. This CDR3 reads CASSQTTVEPSGEQFF. CDR3 in DNA: TGTGCCAGCAGTCAAACTACCGTAGAGCCATCGGGTGAGCAGTTCTTC.

This sequence joins TRBV5-5 and TRBJ2-7; D is perhaps TRBD1 (6 bases). Trimming stripped 6 bases from V and 1 base from J, with 20 bases between. The CDR3 has 16 residues. Per germline, CDR1 SGHKS and CDR2 YYEKEE (reference sequence). CDR3 residues: CASISSTGWGSYEQYF. The CDR3 DNA is TGTGCCAGCATCTCAAGCACAGGGTGGGGATCCTACGAGCAGTACTTC.

The chain uses TRBV4-3 and TRBJ2-2; the D gene is possibly TRBD1 (5 bases). Germline CDR1 is LGHNA and CDR2 is YSLEER. Trimming cost V 4 bases and J 4 bases, with 16 bases left between them. The CDR3 covers 16 residues. CDR3 loop: CASSPSGRAGTGELFF. CDR3 bases: TGCGCCAGCAGCCCCTCCGGCAGGGCAGGCACCGGGGAGCTGTTTTTT.

This chain links TRBV6-5 with TRBJ1-3; tentatively, D is TRBD1 (5 bases). The germline V and J ends were trimmed by 6 bases and 0 bases, with 12 bases remaining between them. The germline gives CDR1 MNHEY, CDR2 SVGAGI. The CDR3 runs 15 residues. This CDR3 is CASSRDRNSGNTIYF. The CDR3 nucleotides read TGTGCCAGCAGCCGAGACAGAAACTCTGGAAACACCATATATTTT.

The genes are TRBV5-1 and TRBJ1-2, with unresolved D. V was shortened by 4 bases and J by 3 bases, with 10 bases between the two germline ends. The V gene's germline CDR1 is SGHRS and CDR2 YFSETQ. The CDR3 totals 13 residues. The CDR3 DNA sequence: TGCGCCAGCAGCCCCTCCCAGGACTATGGCTACACCTTC. Translating it yields CASSPSQDYGYTF.

V usage is TRBV20-1 and J usage is TRBJ1-2; 9 bases align to TRBD1. The germline CDR1 and CDR2 sequences are DFQATT and SNEGSKA (reference sequence). With V trimmed by 7 bases and J by 3 bases, 0 bases remained unmatched. The CDR3 totals 11 residues. The CDR3 bases are TGCAGTGGGACAGGGGACTATGGCTACACCTTC. Its protein is CSGTGDYGYTF.

The CDR3 spells CASSLTGGAETQYF. In DNA form, the CDR3 reads TGTGCCAGCAGCCTAACAGGGGGCGCCGAGACCCAGTACTTC. The V and J genes are TRBV6-2 or TRBV6-3 and TRBJ2-5; 9 nucleotides match TRBD1. The CDR3 is made up of 14 amino acids. The V segment lost 6 bases and the J segment 5 bases; nucleotides outside the gene matches: 7. From germline, CDR1 is MNHEY and CDR2 SVGEGT.

This chain joins TRBV5-4 and TRBJ2-3, with 7 bases matching TRBD2. CDR3 length: 14 amino acids. Germline V lookup: CDR1 SGHNT, CDR2 YYREEE (reference sequence). V trimming: 7 bases; J trimming: 1 base; junction bases outside the gene matches: 6. In nucleotides, the CDR3 is TGTGCCAGCGCTGAGGCGGGGGGCACAGATACGCAGTATTTT. Encoded protein: CASAEAGGTDTQYF.

With respect to this clone: Other DNA variants within this sample encode the same CDR3. The chain combines TRBV7-9 with TRBJ1-1; tentative D call: TRBD1 (5 bases). V was pared by 2 bases and J by 0 bases, with 7 bases between. The CDR3 runs 14 residues. CDR1 and CDR2 (germline): SEHNR, FQNEAQ (reference sequence). CDR3 loop: CASSLRGMNTEAFF. The CDR3 DNA sequence: TGTGCCAGCAGCTTACGGGGGATGAACACTGAAGCTTTCTTT.

This chain joins TRBV2 and TRBJ2-3, with D possibly matching TRBD2 (5 bases). The germline gives CDR1 SNHLY, CDR2 FYNNEI. Trimming removed 4 bases at V and 2 bases at J, with 13 bases between. CDR3 size: 15 residues. CDR3 DNA: TGTGCCAGCAGTGCAGTCCGGGATACCACAGATACGCAGTATTTT. Translation gives CASSAVRDTTDTQYF.

The V call is TRBV5-6, the J call TRBJ1-4; unclear D gene. Per the germline V gene, CDR1 is SGHDT and CDR2 is YYEEEE. The CDR3 is made up of 13 amino acids. V was trimmed by 7 bases and J by 8 bases, leaving 15 bases between them. The chain's CDR3 is CASRGGPSEKLFF. CDR3 in DNA: TGTGCCAGCCGGGGAGGGCCTAGCGAAAAACTGTTTTTT.

The chain uses TRBV19 and TRBJ2-7, with TRBD2 matching 11 bases. Germline CDR1 and CDR2: LNHDA and SQIVND (reference sequence). The CDR3 covers 16 residues. The trim removed 10 bases at V and 1 base at J, leaving 12 bases unmatched. CDR3 coding DNA: TGTGCCACCTCAGGACTAGCGGGCCCCAATTCCTACGAGCAGTACTTC. It specifies CATSGLAGPNSYEQYF.

This chain links TRBV29-1 with TRBJ2-1; the match to TRBD2 covers 11 bases. There are 14 residues in the CDR3. The germline CDR1 and CDR2 sequences are SQVTM and ANQGSEA. Trimming cost V 7 bases and J 3 bases; bases outside gene matches: 5. CDR3 nucleotide sequence: TGCAGCGCCCCACTAGCGGGAGTCTACAATGAGCAGTTCTTC. Residues: CSAPLAGVYNEQFF.

The chain employs TRBV7-9 and TRBJ1-1, with D possibly TRBD1 on 6 matching bases. The CDR3 extends over 12 amino acids. V lost 5 bases and J 10 bases, leaving 14 bases between the germline ends. CDR1 and CDR2 (germline): SEHNR, FQNEAQ (reference sequence). The CDR3 sequence is CASSPPGVGAFF. The CDR3 DNA sequence: TGTGCCAGCAGCCCTCCAGGGGTAGGAGCTTTCTTT.

This clone appeared a single time. V is TRBV7-8 and J is TRBJ2-3, with 10 bases identical to TRBD1. Germline CDR1 SGHVS, CDR2 FQNEAQ. J gave up 7 bases and V 5 bases, and 12 bases lay outside the gene matches. The CDR3 is 16 amino acids. The DNA for the CDR3 is TGTGCCAGCAGCCGCGACAGGGGGCTACCGAAGAATACGCAGTATTTT. It translates to CASSRDRGLPKNTQYF.

The genes are TRBV7-8 and TRBJ2-7, with D uncertain. Germline-derived CDR1 and CDR2 are SGHVS and FQNEAQ. The CDR3 covers 16 residues. Trimming left V 5 bases short and J 3 bases short, with 20 bases between. The CDR3 is CASSNWVTGSSYEQYF. The CDR3 bases are TGTGCCAGCAGCAATTGGGTGACCGGGTCGAGCTACGAGCAGTACTTC.

V is TRBV12-3 or TRBV12-4 and J is TRBJ1-5; D remains ambiguous. Trimming cost V 3 bases and J 4 bases, with 7 bases left between them. CDR3 size: 13 residues. DNA for the CDR3: TGTGCCAGCAGTTTTCAGGTAAATCAGCCCCAGCATTTT. Its protein product is CASSFQVNQPQHF.

The CDR3 nucleotides read TGTGCCAGCAGCTTTTTTGACAGGGAGGCTGAAGCTTTCTTT. Translation gives CASSFFDREAEAFF. The chain has TRBV5-6 and TRBJ1-1; 7 positions agree with TRBD1. Trimming cost V 2 bases and J 6 bases; bases outside gene matches: 7. Germline V lookup: CDR1 SGHDT, CDR2 YYEEEE. This CDR3 region has 14 residues.